This T cell receptor beta chain was observed in a study of T cells in Graves' hyperthyroidism and ophthalmopathy (dated by TCRdb to the late 2010s). Background on the whole study: Peripheral blood was collected at initial diagnosis, before any treatment. To identify TCR V-J signatures that set the groups apart, the researchers used a discovery cohort of roughly 100 patients, made up of some 41 with Graves' ophthalmopathy and some 60 with stable Graves' hyperthyroidism. Whether ophthalmopathy could be predicted prospectively was tested in an independent validation cohort made up of 18 to 20 hyperthyroidism patients plus 17 patients who later progressed to ophthalmopathy. The 100 or so discovery patients were randomly divided into training and test sets at a 7:3 ratio. In more than 5 Graves' hyperthyroidism patients, the study also compared T-cell repertoires from thyroid tissue with T-cell repertoires from blood. After sampling, hyperthyroidism patients received methimazole starting at 30 mg daily, and ophthalmopathy patients received high-dose intravenous methylprednisolone. The paper reports TCR Vbeta CDR3 sequencing of more than 120 peripheral blood samples: around 45 ophthalmopathy, approximately 74 hyperthyroidism and about 17 progressor patients.

TCR beta CDR3 regions were amplified from RNA transcripts. A first-round RT-PCR of the TCR CDR3 used the HTBI primer set with the Qiagen OneStep RT-PCR kit. Libraries were constructed in a second round of multiplex PCR, after which size selection and purification were carried out. The libraries were sequenced on an Illumina HiSeq2000 using paired-end 100 bp reads. In the authors' own workflow: SOAPnuke was used to process the raw data, throwing out any read that contained adapters or uncalled bases, had a mean Phred below 15, or lacked an exact constant-primer or identifier match. COPE v1.2.5 was used to merge high-quality paired reads, and clonotypes were defined as unique nucleotide sequences. Clonotypes were aligned to IMGT TRBV, TRBD and TRBJ reference segments using MiTCR v1.1. Only V-J combinations with frequency above 0.0001, covering about 99% of repertoires, were analysed. The TCS score was defined as F50 (clonal expansion) divided by E x V (chaos), with BLOSUM62-based TCRdist calculated between CDR3 peptides within each V-J. Welch's t-statistics and random forest reduced 450 to 600 V-J features to around 14, which were used in a naive Bayes classifier (R e1071). The public reads were run again by TCRdb, first through fastp at Q25 and then through MiXCR, and only productive beta chains were kept. Merged by CDR3 protein, the rows form single entries marked with the most common genes and DNA. TCRdb's processing, not the study's, gives the V and J calls here. Within this sample are 200,000 to 250,000 distinct CDR3 sequences, with 17% of them counted one time only. Of the sample, approximately 50% is held by the ten largest clones.

Stable Graves' hyperthyroidism was defined as the absence of progression to ophthalmopathy over 18 months of follow-up. The hyperthyroidism patients were between 18 and 65 years old and newly diagnosed, with a disease duration of less than 2 months. Any patient with an uncontrolled infection, another autoimmune disease, pregnancy or lactation was excluded. Diagnoses relied on clinical symptoms, serum thyroxine and TRAb, thyroid ultrasound and orbital computed tomography. Ficoll-Paque density gradient centrifugation was used to isolate PBMCs from 8 to 10 ml of fresh peripheral blood. Total RNA was extracted using Trizol reagent, and RNA quality was assessed on an Agilent 2100 Bioanalyzer. CDR1 PRHDT and CDR2 FYEKMQ were looked up in the germline V gene (reference sequence). The CDR3 measures 15 amino acids from cysteine to phenylalanine. The kept DNA is CDR3 alone, 45 bases in frame from the first base.

This clonotype has a handful of counts. Its specific antigen is unknown. A much larger clone lies a single base off, so this may be a read error. The full study reports these points: In validation, the model predicted progression to ophthalmopathy a median of about 6 months before onset, with about 67% sensitivity and almost 75% specificity. No statistical method was used to fix the sample size in advance, and group allocation was not hidden from the investigators. In cross-validation, a model built on a 13 V-J signature told ophthalmopathy apart from stable hyperthyroidism with approximately 91% sensitivity and about 81% specificity, and in testing the same model reached 80%/75%. Most expanded thyroid clonotypes (frequency above 0.001) were also detected in blood, a finding suggesting that blood repertoires may reflect thyroid immune responses.

The chain employs TRBV13 and TRBJ2-1; the D gene cannot be named for sure. The TCR originated in a middle-aged man with Graves' hyperthyroidism. Input material: blood. The nucleotides are TGTGCCAGCAGCCAGCTGGCCCTGCTCCACAATGAGCGGTTCTTC. The encoded protein is CASSQLALLHNERFF.